This T cell receptor beta chain stems from a study of response to subunit inactivated influenza vaccine. This clonotype was seen more than once but under ten times. The antigen is not known. TCRdb passed the RT-PCR reads through MiXCR, listing each CDR3 protein once. The sample records some 160,000 distinct CDR3 sequences, approximately 11% being singletons. Germline loops: CDR1 MDHEN, CDR2 SYDVKM. The CDR3 is made up of 15 amino acids. Trimming cost V 2 bases and J 1 base; bases outside gene matches: 3. General study findings and limits: Authors proposed each seasonal influenza vaccination draws in few new T cells.

The specimen was non-naive T cells sorted from PBMCs, collected roughly 6 weeks after vaccination. The sequence came from a man aged 50 to 60 who received an inactivated influenza vaccine. The chain combines TRBV28 with TRBJ2-5; TRBD1 agrees at 8 bases. The CDR3 region has the DNA TGTGCCAGCAGTTTAGACAGGGGACTCCAAGAGACCCAGTACTTC. It yields the protein CASSLDRGLQETQYF.